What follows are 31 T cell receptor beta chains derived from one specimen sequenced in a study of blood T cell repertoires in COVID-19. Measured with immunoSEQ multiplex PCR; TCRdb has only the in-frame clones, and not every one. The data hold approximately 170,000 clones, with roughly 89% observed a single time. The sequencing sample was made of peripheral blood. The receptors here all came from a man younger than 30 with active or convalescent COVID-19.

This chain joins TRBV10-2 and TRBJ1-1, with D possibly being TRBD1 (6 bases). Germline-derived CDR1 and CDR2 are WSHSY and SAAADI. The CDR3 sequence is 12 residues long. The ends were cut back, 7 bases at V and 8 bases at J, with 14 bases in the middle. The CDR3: CASTSGGQEAFF. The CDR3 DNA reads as TGCGCCAGCACCTCGGGGGGGCAGGAAGCTTTCTTT.

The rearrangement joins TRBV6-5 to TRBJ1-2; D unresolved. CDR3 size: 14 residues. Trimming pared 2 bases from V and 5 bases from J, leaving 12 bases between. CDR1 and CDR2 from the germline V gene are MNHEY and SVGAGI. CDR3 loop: CASSYAAEIYGYTF. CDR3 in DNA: TGTGCCAGCAGTTACGCGGCAGAGATTTATGGCTACACCTTC.

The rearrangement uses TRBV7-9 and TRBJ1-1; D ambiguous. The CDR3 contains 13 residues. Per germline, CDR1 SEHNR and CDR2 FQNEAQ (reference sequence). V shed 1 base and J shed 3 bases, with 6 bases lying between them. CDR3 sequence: CASSLEADTEAFF. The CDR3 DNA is TGTGCCAGCAGCTTAGAAGCGGACACTGAAGCTTTCTTT.

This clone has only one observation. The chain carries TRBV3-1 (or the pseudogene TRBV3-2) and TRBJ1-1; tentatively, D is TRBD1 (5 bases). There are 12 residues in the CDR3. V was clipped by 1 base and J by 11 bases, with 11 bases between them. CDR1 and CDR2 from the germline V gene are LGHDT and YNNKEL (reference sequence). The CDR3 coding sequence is TGTGCCAGCAGCCAAGGCCGGGGGGATGCTTTCTTT. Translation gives CASSQGRGDAFF.

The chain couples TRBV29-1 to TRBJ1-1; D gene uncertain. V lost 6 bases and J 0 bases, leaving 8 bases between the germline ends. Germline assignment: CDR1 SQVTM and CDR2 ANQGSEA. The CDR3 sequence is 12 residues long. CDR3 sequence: CSVRNLNTEAFF. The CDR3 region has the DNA TGCAGCGTGAGGAACCTGAACACTGAAGCTTTCTTT. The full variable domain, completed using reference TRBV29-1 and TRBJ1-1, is SAVISQKPSRDICQRGTSLTIQCQVDSQVTMMFWYRQQPGQSLTLIATANQGSEATYESGFVIDKFPISRPNLTFSTLTVSNMSPEDSSIYLCSVRNLNTEAFFGQGTRLTVV.

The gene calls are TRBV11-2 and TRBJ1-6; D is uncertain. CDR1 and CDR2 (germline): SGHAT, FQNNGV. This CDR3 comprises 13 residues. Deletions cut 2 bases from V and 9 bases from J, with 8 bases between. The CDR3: CASSLMSSSPLHF. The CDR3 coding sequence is TGTGCCAGCAGCTTAATGAGTTCTTCACCCCTCCACTTT. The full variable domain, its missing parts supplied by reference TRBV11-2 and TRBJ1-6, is EAGVAQSPRYKIIEKRQSVAFWCNPISGHATLYWYQQILGQGPKLLIQFQNNGVVDDSQLPKDRFSAERLKGVDSTLKIQPAKLEDSAVYLCASSLMSSSPLHFGNGTRLTVT.

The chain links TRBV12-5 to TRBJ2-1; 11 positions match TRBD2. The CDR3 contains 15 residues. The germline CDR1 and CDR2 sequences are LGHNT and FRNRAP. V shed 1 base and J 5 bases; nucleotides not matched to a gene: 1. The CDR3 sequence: CASGLGLAGNNEQFF. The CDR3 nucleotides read TGTGCTAGTGGTTTGGGACTAGCGGGGAACAATGAGCAGTTCTTC.

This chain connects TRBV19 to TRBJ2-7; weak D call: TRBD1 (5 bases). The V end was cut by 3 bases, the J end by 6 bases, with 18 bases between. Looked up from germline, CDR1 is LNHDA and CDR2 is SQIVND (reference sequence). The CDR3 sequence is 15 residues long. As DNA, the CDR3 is TGTGCCAGTAGTATCACTTCGACAGTTCTGGGCGAGCAGTACTTC. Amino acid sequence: CASSITSTVLGEQYF.

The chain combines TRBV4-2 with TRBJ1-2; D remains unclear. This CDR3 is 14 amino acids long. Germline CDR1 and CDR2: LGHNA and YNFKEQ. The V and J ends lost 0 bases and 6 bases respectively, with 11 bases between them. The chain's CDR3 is CASSQDTGRDGYTF. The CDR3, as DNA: TGTGCCAGCAGCCAAGATACGGGGAGGGATGGCTACACCTTC.

In nucleotides, the CDR3 is TGTGCCACCAGCAGAGTGCCGGGACAGGAAGCACGACGAGGTTCACCCCTCCACTTT. Encoded protein: CATSRVPGQEARRGSPLHF. This rearrangement joins TRBV15 to TRBJ1-6; 8 nucleotides agree with TRBD1. V was clipped by 1 base and J by 9 bases; unmatched bases: 17. Germline CDR1 is LNHNV and CDR2 is YYDKDF (reference sequence). CDR3 length: 19 residues.

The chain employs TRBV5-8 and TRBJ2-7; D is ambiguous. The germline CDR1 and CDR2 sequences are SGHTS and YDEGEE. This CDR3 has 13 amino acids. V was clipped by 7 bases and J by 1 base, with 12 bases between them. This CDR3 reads CASGQSLSYEQYF. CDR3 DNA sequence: TGTGCCAGCGGGCAGAGCCTTTCCTACGAGCAGTACTTC.

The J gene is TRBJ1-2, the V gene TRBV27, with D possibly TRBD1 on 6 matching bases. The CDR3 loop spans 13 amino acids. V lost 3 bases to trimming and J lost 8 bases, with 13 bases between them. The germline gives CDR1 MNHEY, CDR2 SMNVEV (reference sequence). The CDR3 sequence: CASSFQGFGGYTF. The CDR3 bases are TGTGCCAGCAGTTTCCAGGGGTTCGGGGGCTACACCTTC.

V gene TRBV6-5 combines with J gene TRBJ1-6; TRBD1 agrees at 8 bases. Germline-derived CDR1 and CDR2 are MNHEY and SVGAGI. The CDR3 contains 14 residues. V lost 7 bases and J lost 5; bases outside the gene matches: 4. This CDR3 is CASTDRGNNSPLHF. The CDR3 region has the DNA TGTGCCAGCACCGACAGGGGCAATAATTCACCCCTCCACTTT.

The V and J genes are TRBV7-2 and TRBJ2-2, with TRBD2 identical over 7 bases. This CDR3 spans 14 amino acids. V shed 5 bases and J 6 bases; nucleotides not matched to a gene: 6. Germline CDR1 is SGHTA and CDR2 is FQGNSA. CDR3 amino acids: CASSLYTSAGELFF. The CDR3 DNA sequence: TGTGCCAGCAGCCTATACACTAGCGCCGGGGAGCTGTTTTTT.

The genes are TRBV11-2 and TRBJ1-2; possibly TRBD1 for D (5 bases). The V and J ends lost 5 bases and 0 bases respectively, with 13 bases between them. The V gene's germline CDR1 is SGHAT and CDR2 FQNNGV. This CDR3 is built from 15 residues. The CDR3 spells CASSQDSTANYGYTF. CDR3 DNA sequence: TGTGCCAGCAGCCAAGATTCGACAGCTAACTATGGCTACACCTTC. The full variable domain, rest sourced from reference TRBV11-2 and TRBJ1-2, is EAGVAQSPRYKIIEKRQSVAFWCNPISGHATLYWYQQILGQGPKLLIQFQNNGVVDDSQLPKDRFSAERLKGVDSTLKIQPAKLEDSAVYLCASSQDSTANYGYTFGSGTRLTVV.

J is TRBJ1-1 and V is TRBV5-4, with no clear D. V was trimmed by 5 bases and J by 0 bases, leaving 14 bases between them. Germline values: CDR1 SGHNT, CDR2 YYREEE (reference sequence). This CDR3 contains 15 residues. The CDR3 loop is CASSIGRGLNTEAFF. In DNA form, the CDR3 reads TGTGCCAGCAGTATAGGACGGGGATTGAACACTGAAGCTTTCTTT.

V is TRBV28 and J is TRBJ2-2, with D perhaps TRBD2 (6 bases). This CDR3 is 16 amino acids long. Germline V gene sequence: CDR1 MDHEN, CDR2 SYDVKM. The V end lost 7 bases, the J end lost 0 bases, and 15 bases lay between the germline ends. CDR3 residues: CASNLWGVSNTGELFF. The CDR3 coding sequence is TGTGCCAGCAATTTGTGGGGGGTTTCGAACACCGGGGAGCTGTTTTTT.

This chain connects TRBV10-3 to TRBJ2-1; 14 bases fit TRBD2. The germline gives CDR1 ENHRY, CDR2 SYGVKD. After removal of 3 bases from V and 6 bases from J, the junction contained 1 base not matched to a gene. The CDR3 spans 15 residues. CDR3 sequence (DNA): TGTGCCATCAGTGACGGACTAGCGGGGGGCAATGAGCAGTTCTTC. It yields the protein CAISDGLAGGNEQFF.

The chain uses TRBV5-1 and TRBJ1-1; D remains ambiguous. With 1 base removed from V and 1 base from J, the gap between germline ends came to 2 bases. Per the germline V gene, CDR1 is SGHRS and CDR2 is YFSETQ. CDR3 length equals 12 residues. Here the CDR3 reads CASSLQNTEAFF. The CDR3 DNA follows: TGCGCCAGCAGCTTGCAGAACACTGAAGCTTTCTTT. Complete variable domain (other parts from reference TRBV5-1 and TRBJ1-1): KAGVTQTPRYLIKTRGQQVTLSCSPISGHRSVSWYQQTPGQGLQFLFEYFSETQRNKGNFPGRFSGRQFSNSRSEMNVSTLELGDSALYLCASSLQNTEAFFGQGTRLTVV.

In DNA, the CDR3 is TGCGCCAGCAGTGAACAGGTCTACGAGCAGTACTTC. This encodes CASSEQVYEQYF. The V call is TRBV10-2, the J call TRBJ2-7; possibly TRBD1 for D (5 bases). This CDR3 is 12 amino acids long. V lost 3 bases and J 3 bases, leaving 6 bases between the germline ends. In germline, CDR1 is WSHSY, CDR2 SAAADI.

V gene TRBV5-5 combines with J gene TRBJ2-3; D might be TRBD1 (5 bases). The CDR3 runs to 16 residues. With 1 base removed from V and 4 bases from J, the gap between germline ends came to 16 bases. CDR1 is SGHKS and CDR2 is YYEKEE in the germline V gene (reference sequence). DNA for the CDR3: TGTGCCAGCAGCTTGTCTGACTTCAGGGTTTCAGATACGCAGTATTTT. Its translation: CASSLSDFRVSDTQYF.

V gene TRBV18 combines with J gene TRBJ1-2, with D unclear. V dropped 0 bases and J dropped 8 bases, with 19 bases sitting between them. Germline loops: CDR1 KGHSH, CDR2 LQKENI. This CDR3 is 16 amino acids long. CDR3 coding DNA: TGTGCCAGCTCACCACCTGAGCGGCAGGAGGAGGACGGCTACACCTTC. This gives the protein CASSPPERQEEDGYTF. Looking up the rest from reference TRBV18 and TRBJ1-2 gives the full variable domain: NAGVMQNPRHLVRRRGQEARLRCSPMKGHSHVYWYRQLPEEGLKFMVYLQKENIIDESGMPKERFSAEFPKEGPSILRIQQVVRGDSAAYFCASSPPERQEEDGYTFGSGTRLTVV.

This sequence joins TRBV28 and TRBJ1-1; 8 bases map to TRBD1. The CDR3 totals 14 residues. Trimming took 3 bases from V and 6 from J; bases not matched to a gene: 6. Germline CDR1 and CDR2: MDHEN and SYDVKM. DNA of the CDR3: TGTGCCAGCAGTTTGTACAGGGGGTCCCCTGAAGCTTTCTTT. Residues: CASSLYRGSPEAFF.

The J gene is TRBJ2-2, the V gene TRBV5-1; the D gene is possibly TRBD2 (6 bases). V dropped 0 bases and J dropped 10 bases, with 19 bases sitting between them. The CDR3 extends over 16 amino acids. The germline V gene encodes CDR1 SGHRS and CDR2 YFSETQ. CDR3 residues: CASSLGRTTEGEELFF. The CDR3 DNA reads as TGCGCCAGCAGCTTGGGAAGGACTACTGAAGGGGAGGAGCTGTTTTTT.

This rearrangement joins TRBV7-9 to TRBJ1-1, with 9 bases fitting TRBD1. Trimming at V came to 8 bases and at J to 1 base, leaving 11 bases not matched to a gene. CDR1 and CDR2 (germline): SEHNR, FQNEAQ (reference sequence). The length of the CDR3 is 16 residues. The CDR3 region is CASGQRGGQGNTEAFF. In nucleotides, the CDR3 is TGTGCCAGCGGGCAACGGGGGGGACAGGGGAACACTGAAGCTTTCTTT.

Here the CDR3 DNA reads TGTGCCAGCAGTTTGGAGGGGAACACTGAAGCTTTCTTT. It encodes CASSLEGNTEAFF. This chain uses TRBV6-5 with TRBJ1-1; D call uncertain. There are 13 residues in the CDR3. V was cut by 4 bases and J by 1 base, with 7 bases left in between. The germline CDR1 and CDR2 sequences are MNHEY and SVGAGI.

CDR3 in amino acids: CASSPAGGLFYGYTF. The CDR3 DNA is TGTGCCAGCAGCCCAGCGGGGGGACTTTTCTATGGCTACACCTTC. The chain couples TRBV7-6 to TRBJ1-2, with D perhaps matching TRBD1 (5 bases). CDR1 is SGHVS, CDR2 FNYEAQ, per germline. This CDR3 spans 15 amino acids. The germline V and J ends were trimmed by 5 bases and 4 bases, with 17 bases remaining between them.

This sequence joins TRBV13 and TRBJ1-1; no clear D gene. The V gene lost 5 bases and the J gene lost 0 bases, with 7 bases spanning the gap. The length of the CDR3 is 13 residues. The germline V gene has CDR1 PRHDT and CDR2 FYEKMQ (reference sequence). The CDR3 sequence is CASSPHMNTEAFF. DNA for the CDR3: TGTGCCAGCAGCCCTCACATGAACACTGAAGCTTTCTTT.

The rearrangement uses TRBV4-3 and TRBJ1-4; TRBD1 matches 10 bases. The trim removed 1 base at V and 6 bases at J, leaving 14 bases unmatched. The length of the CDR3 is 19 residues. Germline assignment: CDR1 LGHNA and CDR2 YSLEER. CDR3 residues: CASSQAPGTGERLDEKLFF. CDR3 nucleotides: TGCGCCAGCAGCCAAGCTCCTGGGACAGGGGAAAGGCTGGATGAAAAACTGTTTTTT.

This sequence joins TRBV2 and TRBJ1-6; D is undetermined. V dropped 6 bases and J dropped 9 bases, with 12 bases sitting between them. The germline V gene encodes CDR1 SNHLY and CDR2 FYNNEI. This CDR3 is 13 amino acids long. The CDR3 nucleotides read TGTGCCAGCAGGGGAGACCTAAGTTCACCCCTCCACTTT. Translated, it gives CASRGDLSSPLHF.

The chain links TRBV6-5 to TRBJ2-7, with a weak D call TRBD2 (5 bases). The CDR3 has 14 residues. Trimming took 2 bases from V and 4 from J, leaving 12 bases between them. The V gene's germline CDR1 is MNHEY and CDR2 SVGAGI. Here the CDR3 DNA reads TGTGCCAGCAGTTACCGGCCTCGGGAATACGAGCAGTACTTC. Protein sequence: CASSYRPREYEQYF.